One sample yielded the 27 T cell receptor beta chains listed below, sequenced in a study of T-cell memory formation after mild COVID-19. TCRdb redid the calling of the 5' RACE reads with MiXCR, one entry per CDR3 protein. The table shows 300,000 to 350,000 distinct CDR3 sequences, with roughly a fifth occurring only once. Sequenced input: PBMCs or a T cell subset sorted from them (not recorded which). Receptors originate from a man younger than 30 who had mild COVID-19 (a few samples of this study predate the infection). Cell type and time point are not known.

With regard to this clonotype: Relative to the germline gene, one junction end is altered; a read error may explain this. The chain uses TRBV7-8 and TRBJ2-5; D is perhaps TRBD2 (6 bases). The germline gives CDR1 SGHVS, CDR2 FQNEAQ. This CDR3 region has 16 residues. CDR3 residues: CDSSLAVLAGRETQYF. DNA of the CDR3: TGTGACAGCAGCTTAGCGGTCCTAGCAGGCCGAGAGACCCAGTACTTC.

Of note for this clonotype: A read error may produce the germline difference seen at one junction end. The rearrangement links TRBV5-1 to TRBJ2-2, with no clear D. The CDR3 contains 15 residues. The germline V gene encodes CDR1 SGHRS and CDR2 YFSETQ. The CDR3, as DNA: TGCGCCAGCAACTTGGAACTCGCGAACACCGGGGAGCTGTTTTTT. Protein sequence: CASNLELANTGELFF.

This clonotype showed up many times. This CDR3 is CASSQGTGDYSGNTIYF. DNA for the CDR3: TGTGCCAGCAGTCAGGGGACAGGAGACTACTCTGGAAACACCATATATTTT. V is TRBV6-5 and J is TRBJ1-3, with 8 bases fitting TRBD1. V dropped 5 bases and J dropped 0; count of bases not matched to a gene: 9. The CDR3 sequence is 17 residues long. In germline, CDR1 is MNHEY, CDR2 SVGAGI.

V usage is TRBV4-3 and J usage is TRBJ1-4; 10 bases are a match to TRBD1. V was clipped by 2 bases and J by 7 bases; unmatched bases: 7. This CDR3 is built from 16 residues. The germline V gene encodes CDR1 LGHNA and CDR2 YSLEER. CDR3 sequence reads: CASSQSDRDRGEKLFF. Here the CDR3 DNA reads TGCGCCAGCAGCCAATCGGACCGGGACAGGGGTGAAAAACTGTTTTTT.

This clonotype was seen more than once but under ten times. The V and J genes are TRBV29-1 and TRBJ1-3; D gene ambiguous. The CDR3 runs 11 residues. Germline-derived CDR1 and CDR2 are SQVTM and ANQGSEA. The ends were cut back, 7 bases at V and 0 bases at J, with 4 bases in the middle. The CDR3 here is CSGDSGNTIYF. In DNA form, the CDR3 reads TGCAGCGGGGACTCTGGAAACACCATATATTTT. The complete variable domain, with remaining parts taken from reference TRBV29-1 and TRBJ1-3, reads SAVISQKPSRDICQRGTSLTIQCQVDSQVTMMFWYRQQPGQSLTLIATANQGSEATYESGFVIDKFPISRPNLTFSTLTVSNMSPEDSSIYLCSGDSGNTIYFGEGSWLTVV.

The chain has TRBV12-3 or TRBV12-4 and TRBJ1-1; unclear D gene. V gave up 1 base and J gave up 1 base, with 10 bases separating them. CDR3 length: 15 residues. DNA of the CDR3: TGTGCCAGCAGTTTAGACCGGGCAGGGAACACTGAAGCTTTCTTT. The encoded protein is CASSLDRAGNTEAFF.

This clonotype was observed a few times. The V and J genes are TRBV19 and TRBJ2-3; 11 bases map to TRBD1. V trimming: 5 bases; J trimming: 4 bases; junction bases outside the gene matches: 5. This CDR3 comprises 15 residues. CDR1 and CDR2 (germline): LNHDA, SQIVND (reference sequence). CDR3 loop: CASSPWTGGADTQYF. Here the CDR3 DNA reads TGTGCCAGTAGTCCATGGACAGGGGGCGCAGATACGCAGTATTTT.

This clonotype turned up a few times. The V and J genes are TRBV7-2 and TRBJ2-1; possibly TRBD1 for D (6 bases). This CDR3 contains 16 residues. Per germline, CDR1 SGHTA and CDR2 FQGNSA. Trimming took off 5 bases at V and 3 bases at J, with 17 bases between the two ends. The CDR3 loop reads CASSTRQVTDYNEQFF. The CDR3 bases are TGTGCCAGCAGCACCCGACAGGTTACGGACTACAATGAGCAGTTCTTC.

V gene TRBV4-3 combines with J gene TRBJ2-7; 7 positions match TRBD1. CDR3 length: 14 residues. Trimming removed 0 bases from V and 1 base from J; junction bases left unmatched: 0. The germline gives CDR1 LGHNA, CDR2 YSLEER. CDR3 sequence reads: CASSQDRGSYEQYF. The CDR3 DNA follows: TGCGCCAGCAGCCAAGACAGGGGGTCCTACGAGCAGTACTTC.

This clonotype was observed at least ten times. CDR3 in amino acids: CASSQPSRGKLNTEAFF. For the CDR3, the DNA is TGCGCCAGCAGCCAACCTTCAAGGGGAAAACTGAACACTGAAGCTTTCTTT. The V gene is TRBV4-3, the J gene TRBJ1-1, with a possible D match to TRBD1 (5 bases). The V and J ends lost 2 bases and 0 bases respectively, with 16 bases between them. Germline CDR1 is LGHNA and CDR2 is YSLEER. The CDR3 has 17 residues.

The chain joins TRBV7-9 to TRBJ2-1, with D perhaps TRBD1 (7 bases). Per the germline V gene, CDR1 is SEHNR and CDR2 is FQNEAQ (reference sequence). The CDR3 contains 13 residues. Trimming took 5 bases from V and 7 from J, leaving 12 bases between them. CDR3 bases: TGTGCCAGCAGCGCGGGACAGTCAAATGAGCAGTTCTTC. Protein sequence: CASSAGQSNEQFF.

V usage is TRBV20-1 and J usage is TRBJ1-2; D remains ambiguous. Trimming cost V 5 bases and J 8 bases, with 18 bases left between them. CDR3 length: 13 residues. CDR1 is DFQATT and CDR2 is SNEGSKA in the germline V gene (reference sequence). The CDR3 DNA sequence: TGCAGTGCTGATCGGCCTGAAAATAACGGCTACACCTTC. This codes for CSADRPENNGYTF.

This clonotype was seen a handful of times. The chain has TRBV14 and TRBJ2-5; no reliable D call. The CDR3 covers 16 residues. In germline, CDR1 is SGHDN, CDR2 FVKESK. The V gene lost 0 bases and the J gene lost 5 bases, with 16 bases spanning the gap. The chain's CDR3 is CASSQDRFPPAETQYF. In DNA form, the CDR3 reads TGTGCCAGCAGCCAAGATCGGTTCCCGCCAGCGGAGACCCAGTACTTC.

This clonotype was observed a few times. J is TRBJ1-1 and V is TRBV10-3; D unclear. V gave up 0 bases and J gave up 2 bases, with 28 bases separating them. The CDR3 is 21 amino acids. CDR1 and CDR2 from the germline V gene are ENHRY and SYGVKD. For the CDR3, the DNA is TGTGCCATCAGTGAGTCGATTTTCGCCCGGTGGGGATACAGTAGAAACACTGAAGCTTTCTTT. It translates to CAISESIFARWGYSRNTEAFF.

The gene calls are TRBV12-3 or TRBV12-4 and TRBJ2-7; D remains unclear. The CDR3 extends over 11 amino acids. V lost 5 bases, J lost 10 bases, and 12 bases lay in between. The CDR3 sequence: CASSLGPKQYV. The CDR3 DNA sequence: TGTGCCAGCAGTCTCGGACCGAAACAGTACGTC.

A few counts support this clonotype. J is TRBJ2-3 and V is TRBV20-1; D is ambiguous. This CDR3 contains 15 residues. Trimming took 0 bases from V and 5 from J, leaving 15 bases between them. Germline V gene lookup returns CDR1 DFQATT and CDR2 SNEGSKA (reference sequence). The CDR3 loop is CSARDSIRVGDTQYF. CDR3 nucleotides: TGCAGTGCTAGAGATTCCATTCGGGTTGGAGATACGCAGTATTTT.

This clonotype has only a few counts. The chain employs TRBV10-2 and TRBJ1-5; D gene unclear. The V gene lost 0 bases and the J gene lost 4 bases, with 7 bases spanning the gap. The germline CDR1 and CDR2 sequences are WSHSY and SAAADI. This CDR3 spans 14 amino acids. In DNA, the CDR3 is TGCGCCAGCAGTGAGTCGACTCGGAATCAGCCCCAGCATTTT. Protein product: CASSESTRNQPQHF.

The chain combines TRBV12-3 or TRBV12-4 with TRBJ2-7; 8 positions agree with TRBD1. V lost 6 bases and J lost 0; bases outside the gene matches: 1. CDR3 length equals 13 residues. Here the CDR3 DNA reads TGTGCCAGCAGGGGGACAGGCTCCTACGAGCAGTACTTC. Its translation: CASRGTGSYEQYF.

CDR3 loop: CASSTGLGAGTDTQYF. The CDR3 DNA sequence: TGCGCCAGCAGTACGGGACTAGGGGCCGGCACAGATACGCAGTATTTT. V and J are TRBV5-1 and TRBJ2-3, with 8 bases identical to TRBD2. CDR1 and CDR2 (germline): SGHRS, YFSETQ. J was trimmed by 1 base and V by 5 bases; bases with no gene match: 9. The CDR3 spans 16 residues.

This clonotype was counted only a few times. Written as DNA, the CDR3 is TGTGCCAGCAGCTCGACTCGGGGGGGCCTTCAGTTCTTC. Its protein is CASSSTRGGLQFF. The V call is TRBV7-6, the J call TRBJ2-1; TRBD2 aligns across 8 bases. Germline V lookup: CDR1 SGHVS, CDR2 FNYEAQ. The trim removed 4 bases at V and 13 bases at J, leaving 9 bases unmatched. The CDR3 covers 13 residues.

J is TRBJ2-2 and V is TRBV15; 7 nucleotides align to TRBD2. The CDR3 totals 13 residues. Looked up from germline, CDR1 is LNHNV and CDR2 is YYDKDF (reference sequence). V trimming: 3 bases; J trimming: 13 bases; junction bases outside the gene matches: 8. The CDR3 DNA sequence: TGTGCCACCAGCAGGGGGGAAATAGCGGGGCTGTTTTTT. Protein: CATSRGEIAGLFF.

This clonotype was observed a handful of times. The chain joins TRBV11-2 to TRBJ2-5; D perhaps matches TRBD2 (6 bases). Trimming stripped 3 bases from V and 5 bases from J, with 13 bases between. The CDR3 sequence is 14 residues long. CDR1 SGHAT and CDR2 FQNNGV come from the germline V gene. CDR3 protein: CASSFHWEVETQYF. The CDR3 DNA sequence: TGTGCCAGCAGCTTCCACTGGGAGGTTGAGACCCAGTACTTC.

This clonotype was seen only a few times. The V and J genes are TRBV5-1 and TRBJ2-1; 7 bases fit TRBD2. Germline values: CDR1 SGHRS, CDR2 YFSETQ. The CDR3 loop spans 13 amino acids. Trimming took 4 bases from V and 9 from J; bases not matched to a gene: 7. CDR3 DNA: TGCGCCAGCAGCCCCGCGGGGGTCAGTGAGCAGTTCTTC. Protein product: CASSPAGVSEQFF. Drawing the rest from reference TRBV5-1 and TRBJ2-1, the complete variable domain is KAGVTQTPRYLIKTRGQQVTLSCSPISGHRSVSWYQQTPGQGLQFLFEYFSETQRNKGNFPGRFSGRQFSNSRSEMNVSTLELGDSALYLCASSPAGVSEQFFGPGTRLTVL.

The V and J genes are TRBV18 and TRBJ2-1; D could derive from TRBD1 or TRBD2 (5 bases each). Trimming shortened V by 0 bases and J by 12 bases, and 12 bases separated the two germline ends. The CDR3 sequence is 13 residues long. Germline loops: CDR1 KGHSH, CDR2 LQKENI. DNA of the CDR3: TGTGCCAGCTCACCACCTGACAGCGGCCGGCAGTTCTTC. This translates into CASSPPDSGRQFF.

This clonotype was recorded at least ten times. The rearrangement uses TRBV10-3 and TRBJ1-1; D perhaps matches TRBD1 (6 bases). There are 16 residues in the CDR3. Per germline, CDR1 ENHRY and CDR2 SYGVKD. Trimming removed 0 bases at V and 0 bases at J, with 11 bases between. The CDR3 sequence is CAISESRTAMNTEAFF. The CDR3 DNA follows: TGTGCCATCAGTGAGTCCAGGACAGCGATGAACACTGAAGCTTTCTTT.

CDR3 loop: CASSPGRGDSSLNYGYTF. CDR3 nucleotide sequence: TGTGCCAGCAGCCCAGGAAGAGGGGACAGCTCCCTCAACTATGGCTACACCTTC. The chain combines TRBV6-6 with TRBJ1-2; 7 bases fit TRBD1. This CDR3 contains 18 residues. Germline assignment: CDR1 MNHNY and CDR2 SVGAGI (reference sequence). V dropped 6 bases and J dropped 2; count of bases not matched to a gene: 18.

The J gene is TRBJ2-7, the V gene TRBV6-2 or TRBV6-3, with 11 nucleotides matching TRBD2. With 6 bases clipped from V and 3 bases from J, the junction kept 7 bases outside the gene matches. The CDR3 contains 15 residues. Germline loops: CDR1 MNHEY, CDR2 SVGEGT. The CDR3 sequence: CASRAGTSGLYEQYF. The CDR3 coding sequence is TGTGCCAGCAGAGCCGGGACTAGCGGCCTCTACGAGCAGTACTTC.